The clone carrying this T cell receptor (beta chain) appeared a few times. The antigen remains unidentified. This record belongs to a study of vaccination and CD4 T cells after COVID-19. Study context: Convalescent donors: six male, four female; seven Caucasian, two Asian, one multiracial, two Hispanic.

Trimming left V 5 bases short and J 0 bases short, with 10 bases between. The germline V gene has CDR1 MNHNS and CDR2 SASEGT. This CDR3 region has 14 residues. Study observations and caveats: Early post-infection timepoints were not included, and relatively few convalescent patients were studied. Researchers report that 304 of 307 vaccine-specific clones in convalescent patients proved spike mono-reactive. Median counts of SARS-CoV-2-reactive clonotypes increased from about 20 to 38; this difference was not significant.

TCRdb independently ran MiXCR on the PCR reads; one entry per CDR3 protein. Of 25,000 or so distinct CDR3 sequences listed, 45% to 60% are singletons. The V gene is TRBV6-1, the J gene TRBJ1-1; D might be TRBD1 (6 bases). The specimen was CD4+ T cells from blood, collected before SARS-CoV-2 vaccination. The clonotype originates from a human donor who had recovered from COVID-19. The CDR3 DNA sequence: TGTGCCAGCAGTCAACAGGGAGTGAACACTGAAGCTTTCTTT. It codes for CASSQQGVNTEAFF.